This TCR beta chain was retrieved from a study of CD8 T cells in Susac syndrome. CD8+ and CD4+ T cells from blood underwent TCR beta sequencing, which was carried out in a high-throughput format. Each Susac syndrome patient had definite or probable disease by recently defined criteria. CDR1 is PRHDT, CDR2 FYEKMQ, per germline (reference sequence). The CDR3 covers 13 residues. The V and J ends lost 8 bases and 3 bases respectively, with 12 bases between them. RNA was extracted with the RNeasy kit, and a quantity of about 0.45 to 1 ug was reverse transcribed using random hexamers. TCRdb itself ran the immunoSEQ multiplex PCR reads through MiXCR, one entry per CDR3 protein. The table has roughly 140,000 distinct CDR3 sequences, roughly 95% seen once. There are a few counts of this clonotype.

The receptor comes from a human donor with Susac syndrome. The chain couples TRBV13 to TRBJ2-3; weak D call: TRBD1 (5 bases). Sequenced input: CD4+ T cells from PBMCs. CDR3 in DNA: TGTGCCAGCTATGGCAGGGTGACAGATACGCAGTATTTT. It codes for CASYGRVTDTQYF.